This is a list of T cell receptor beta chains from one sample in a study of cytomegalovirus exposure and HLA in healthy donors. Clones were read by immunoSEQ multiplex PCR, and TCRdb kept only the in-frame ones, dropping some. Of about 120,000 clones listed, around 82% are singletons. The specimen was PBMCs. All receptors derive from a female donor in good health and CMV-seronegative. Each CDR3 is given with its conserved first and last residue. D genes are given only for firm matches. Only some rows state a clone size, as once, few, many or a class for expanded clones.

J	V	size	D	CDR3	DNA
TRBJ2-2	TRBV9	.	TRBD2	CASSPLASGGASTGELFF	TGTGCCAGCAGCCCCCTGGCTAGCGGGGGGGCGAGTACCGGGGAGCTGTTTTTT
TRBJ2-2	TRBV19	.	.	CASSMGPIFSPGEGSTGELFF	TGTGCCAGTAGTATGGGTCCCATATTTAGCCCGGGAGAGGGTAGCACCGGGGAGCTGTTTTTT
TRBJ2-1	TRBV5-1	.	TRBD1	CASSLAGQGDYNEQFF	TGCGCCAGCAGCTTGGCGGGACAGGGGGACTACAATGAGCAGTTCTTC
TRBJ2-2	TRBV5-4	.	.	CASSHSYRQGGTGELFF	TGTGCCAGCAGCCACAGCTACAGACAGGGAGGCACCGGGGAGCTGTTTTTT
TRBJ1-1	TRBV5-6	.	.	CASSQQGYYTEAFF	TGTGCCAGCAGCCAACAGGGATATTACACTGAAGCTTTCTTT
TRBJ2-7	TRBV7-9	.	TRBD2	CASSQSGAFGEQYF	TGTGCCAGCAGCCAAAGCGGGGCCTTTGGTGAGCAGTACTTC
TRBJ1-2	TRBV5-5	once	TRBD1	CASSLAWGQRSTYGYTF	TGTGCCAGCAGCTTGGCCTGGGGACAGCGTTCGACCTATGGCTACACCTTC
TRBJ2-5	TRBV25-1	.	.	CASSAGGRTQYF	TGTGCCAGCAGTGCGGGGGGCCGGACCCAGTACTTC
TRBJ2-1	TRBV10-1	few	TRBD2	CASQAGDSYNEQFF	TGCGCCAGTCAAGCGGGAGATTCCTACAATGAGCAGTTCTTC
TRBJ2-7	TRBV7-9	.	.	CASSSWDIYEQYF	TGTGCCAGCAGCTCCTGGGACATCTACGAGCAGTACTTC
TRBJ2-2	TRBV7-9	.	.	CSSSLGASPNTGELFF	TGTTCCAGCAGCTTAGGGGCTAGCCCGAACACCGGGGAGCTGTTTTTT
TRBJ2-1	TRBV7-9	once	TRBD2	CSSSWDYVGAYNEQFF	TGTTCCAGCAGCTGGGACTACGTGGGAGCTTACAATGAGCAGTTCTTC
TRBJ2-7	TRBV6-1	.	TRBD2	CASSGLAGGHGFAEQYF	TGTGCCAGCAGTGGACTAGCGGGAGGGCATGGGTTCGCCGAGCAGTACTTC
TRBJ2-3	TRBV5-1	.	.	CASSWRGRALGDTQYF	TGCGCCAGCAGCTGGAGGGGACGGGCTCTTGGAGATACGCAGTATTTT
TRBJ2-5	TRBV6-1	.	.	CASSAPGDLTTLYF	TGTGCCAGCAGTGCCCCTGGCGATTTAACTACTCTGTACTTC
TRBJ2-7	TRBV28	once	.	CASSFLGAYEQYF	TGTGCCAGCAGTTTCCTGGGGGCGTACGAGCAGTACTTC
TRBJ2-3	TRBV5-1	.	.	CASSPYLSGSSTDTQYF	TGCGCCAGCAGCCCTTACCTTAGCGGATCTAGCACAGATACGCAGTATTTT
TRBJ2-5	TRBV18	.	.	CASSPNPSRAETQYF	TGTGCCAGCTCACCAAATCCCTCCCGAGCGGAGACCCAGTACTTC
TRBJ2-7	TRBV28	.	.	CASNIEDEQYF	TGTGCCAGTAACATTGAGGACGAGCAGTACTTC
TRBJ2-7	TRBV27	.	TRBD2	CASSPRAGRTSYEQYF	TGTGCCAGCAGTCCGCGAGCGGGACGGACCTCCTACGAGCAGTACTTC
TRBJ1-1	TRBV6-1	.	TRBD1	CASSRTGTVNTEAFF	TGTGCCAGCAGTAGAACCGGGACAGTGAACACTGAAGCTTTCTTT
TRBJ1-3	TRBV6-1	.	TRBD1	CASTTGGSGNTIYF	TGTGCCAGCACTACAGGGGGCTCAGGAAACACCATATATTTT
TRBJ2-1	TRBV4-2	once	TRBD2	CASSPYGGRFWEQFF	TGTGCCAGCAGCCCATATGGCGGGAGGTTTTGGGAGCAGTTCTTC
TRBJ2-3	TRBV9	few	TRBD2	CASSVLLAGTDTQYF	TGTGCCAGCAGCGTTCTACTAGCGGGGACAGATACGCAGTATTTT
TRBJ2-2	TRBV12-1	once	.	CARRGYTGELFF	TGTGCCCGTAGGGGGTACACCGGGGAGCTGTTTTTT
TRBJ1-1	TRBV6-5	.	.	CASSDSMGGTEAFF	TGTGCCAGCAGTGACTCGATGGGGGGCACTGAAGCTTTCTTT
TRBJ1-5	TRBV7-2	.	.	CASTLQSRAGSNQPQHF	TGTGCCAGCACCTTACAAAGTCGGGCAGGGAGCAATCAGCCCCAGCATTTT
TRBJ2-1	TRBV23-1	.	TRBD2	CASSPYTPSGRTSYNEQFF	TGCGCCAGCAGTCCATACACGCCTAGCGGGAGAACATCCTACAATGAGCAGTTCTTC
TRBJ2-1	TRBV27	once	TRBD2	CASSPGTSGNRGEFF	TGTGCCAGCAGCCCCGGGACTAGCGGAAACCGGGGGGAGTTCTTC
TRBJ2-1	TRBV19	.	TRBD2	CASLGPRGPGGPSNEQFF	TGTGCCAGTTTGGGGCCTCGGGGACCGGGAGGGCCGAGCAATGAGCAGTTCTTC
TRBJ2-1	TRBV7-9	.	TRBD1	CASSPGQGSSYNEQFF	TGTGCCAGCAGCCCGGGACAGGGGAGCTCCTACAATGAGCAGTTCTTC
TRBJ2-1	TRBV2	.	TRBD2	CASSLLAATYNEQFF	TGTGCCAGCAGTTTACTAGCGGCCACCTACAATGAGCAGTTCTTC
TRBJ2-2	TRBV4-1	.	.	CASSQGQVGGELFF	TGCGCCAGCAGCCAAGGACAGGTTGGCGGGGAGCTGTTTTTT
TRBJ1-3	TRBV25-1	.	TRBD1	CASSESGTGGLYTIYF	TGTGCCAGCAGTGAATCCGGGACAGGGGGTTTGTACACCATATATTTT
TRBJ2-2	TRBV19	.	.	CASRGGGGGTGELFF	TGTGCCAGTAGAGGGGGGGGCGGGGGCACCGGGGAGCTGTTTTTT
TRBJ2-2	TRBV5-1	.	.	CASSFDHGQLGGELFF	TGCGCCAGCAGCTTCGATCACGGCCAGCTAGGAGGGGAGCTGTTTTTT
TRBJ2-1	TRBV14	few	.	CASSPGTSKWVYNEQFF	TGTGCCAGCAGCCCCGGGACATCAAAATGGGTATACAATGAGCAGTTCTTC
TRBJ2-2	TRBV9	.	.	CASSVGSDTGELFF	TGTGCCAGCAGCGTAGGGTCGGACACCGGGGAGCTGTTTTTT
TRBJ2-7	TRBV9	.	.	CASSAGTPSYEQYF	TGTGCCAGCAGCGCCGGGACACCTTCCTACGAGCAGTACTTC
TRBJ1-2	TRBV5-4	.	.	CASSTPTGSYGYTF	TGTGCCAGCAGCACGCCCACAGGCTCCTATGGCTACACCTTC
TRBJ2-1	TRBV7-6	.	TRBD1	CASSLLPGQGANNEQFF	TGTGCCAGCAGCTTGCTTCCGGGACAGGGGGCTAACAATGAGCAGTTCTTC
TRBJ2-4	TRBV18	.	TRBD1	CASSPYDRVRYF	TGTGCCAGCTCACCATACGACAGGGTCCGGTACTTC
TRBJ1-3	TRBV11-2	.	.	CASSDRREASGNTIYF	TGTGCCAGCAGCGATAGACGCGAGGCCTCTGGAAACACCATATATTTT
TRBJ2-6	TRBV4-2	few	.	CASSQEARAYSGANVLTF	TGTGCCAGCAGCCAAGAGGCCAGGGCCTACTCTGGGGCCAACGTCCTGACTTTC
TRBJ2-7	TRBV7-9	few	TRBD2	CASSGEKGLAIHEQYF	TGTGCCAGCAGCGGCGAAAAAGGACTAGCGATCCACGAGCAGTACTTC
TRBJ2-1	TRBV11-2	.	TRBD2	CASSPTSGSDNEQFF	TGTGCCAGCAGTCCAACTAGCGGTAGTGACAATGAGCAGTTCTTC